This T cell receptor (beta chain) came from a study of blood T cell repertoires in COVID-19. About the study: Nucleic acid was either cDNA or gDNA, and it came from T cells, B-cell-depleted T cells, or PBMCs.

Per the original methods: From reference gene primer amplification, estimates of nucleated cell counts were derived. Profiled with immunoSEQ multiplex PCR; TCRdb holds only in-frame clones, not every one. V and J calls plus clone size are reproduced from that table; the DNA served to infer D and trimming. The sample comprises about 170,000 clones, 86% of which are singletons, and about 6.5% rests with the top ten. Per the germline V gene, CDR1 is KGHSH and CDR2 is LQKENI. The CDR3 has 18 residues. Trimming removed 0 bases from V and 2 bases from J, with 19 bases in between. This clone occurred once. This TCR was sampled from a woman of 80 years or more in a cohort sampled during active or convalescent COVID-19. The specimen sequenced was peripheral blood. The chain combines TRBV18 with TRBJ1-1, with no clear D. The CDR3 sequence: CASSPPNGVQVLNTEAFF. CDR3 sequence (DNA): TGTGCCAGCTCACCACCGAACGGGGTCCAAGTACTCAACACTGAAGCTTTCTTT.